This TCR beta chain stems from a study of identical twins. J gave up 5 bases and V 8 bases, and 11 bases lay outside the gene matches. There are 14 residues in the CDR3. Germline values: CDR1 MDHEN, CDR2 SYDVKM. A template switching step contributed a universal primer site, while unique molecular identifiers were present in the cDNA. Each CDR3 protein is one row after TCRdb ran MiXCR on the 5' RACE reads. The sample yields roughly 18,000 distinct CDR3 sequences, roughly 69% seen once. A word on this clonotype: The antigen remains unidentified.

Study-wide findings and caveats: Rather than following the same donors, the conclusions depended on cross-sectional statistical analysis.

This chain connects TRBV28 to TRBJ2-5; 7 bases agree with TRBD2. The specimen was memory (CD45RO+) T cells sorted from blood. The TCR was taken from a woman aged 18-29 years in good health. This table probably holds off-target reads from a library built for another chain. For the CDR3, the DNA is TGTGCCAGCGTCTCGGGAGGAAGGAGGGAGACCCAGTACTTC. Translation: CASVSGGRRETQYF.